This is a list of T cell receptor beta chains from one sample in a study of immune heterogeneity within non-small cell lung tumors. TCRdb passed the multiplex PCR reads through MiXCR, listing each CDR3 protein once. The sample has 15,000 or so distinct CDR3 sequences, less than 35% seen once. Sequences were obtained from lung tumor tissue. The receptors were sampled from a man aged 40-55 years with non-small cell lung cancer. Each CDR3 is given with its conserved first and last residue. Each record gives: D gene, clone size, J gene, V gene, CDR3 protein, CDR3 DNA. The D gene is left open where the match is weak. Clone sizes are given selectively: once, few, many, or a class where the clone is expanded.

d_call: TRBD1
clone_size: many
j_call: TRBJ1-2
v_call: TRBV5-1
cdr3_aa: CASSLYRGSNYGYTF
cdr3_nt: TGCGCCAGCAGCCTGTACAGGGGCTCTAACTATGGCTACACCTTC

d_call: TRBD1
clone_size: few
j_call: TRBJ1-4
v_call: TRBV3-1
cdr3_aa: CASSLGQGEKLFF
cdr3_nt: TGTGCCAGCAGCCTCGGACAGGGTGAAAAACTGTTTTTT

d_call: NA
clone_size: few
j_call: TRBJ2-3
v_call: TRBV4-3
cdr3_aa: CASSPRRGSDTQYF
cdr3_nt: TGCGCCAGCAGCCCCCGACGGGGATCAGATACGCAGTATTTT

d_call: NA
clone_size: NA
j_call: TRBJ1-6
v_call: TRBV4-2
cdr3_aa: CASSQDVNRENSPLHF
cdr3_nt: TGTGCCAGCAGCCAAGATGTGAACAGGGAGAATTCACCCCTCCACTTT

d_call: NA
clone_size: few
j_call: TRBJ2-2
v_call: TRBV7-2
cdr3_aa: CASSLQGCELFF
cdr3_nt: TGTGCCAGCAGCTTACAGGGATGCGAGCTGTTTTTT

d_call: NA
clone_size: medium-sized
j_call: TRBJ2-2
v_call: TRBV19
cdr3_aa: CASTPGGLLAPGELFF
cdr3_nt: TGTGCCAGTACCCCCGGGGGGCTACTAGCCCCCGGGGAGCTGTTTTTT

d_call: TRBD2
clone_size: NA
j_call: TRBJ2-3
v_call: TRBV19
cdr3_aa: CASRRLAGVPDTQYF
cdr3_nt: TGTGCCAGTAGGAGACTAGCGGGAGTTCCCGATACGCAGTATTTT

d_call: TRBD1
clone_size: medium-sized
j_call: TRBJ1-3
v_call: TRBV20-1
cdr3_aa: CSALGQGVGNTIYF
cdr3_nt: TGCAGTGCCCTGGGACAGGGCGTTGGAAACACCATATATTTT

d_call: TRBD2
clone_size: few
j_call: TRBJ2-1
v_call: TRBV12-3/TRBV12-4
cdr3_aa: CASSFGPSGRDYNEQFF
cdr3_nt: TGTGCCAGCAGTTTCGGGCCCAGCGGGAGGGACTACAATGAGCAGTTCTTC

d_call: TRBD2
clone_size: many
j_call: TRBJ2-3
v_call: TRBV13
cdr3_aa: CASSSGDWGLAGLTDTQYF
cdr3_nt: TGTGCCAGCAGCTCAGGGGATTGGGGACTAGCGGGACTCACAGATACGCAGTATTTT

d_call: NA
clone_size: medium-sized
j_call: TRBJ1-1
v_call: TRBV6-4
cdr3_aa: CASRMEQMNTEAFF
cdr3_nt: TGTGCCAGCAGGATGGAACAAATGAACACTGAAGCTTTCTTT

d_call: TRBD1
clone_size: NA
j_call: TRBJ2-1
v_call: TRBV18
cdr3_aa: CASSPEGQDSYNEQFF
cdr3_nt: TGTGCCAGCTCACCGGAAGGACAGGACTCCTACAATGAGCAGTTCTTC

d_call: NA
clone_size: NA
j_call: TRBJ1-4
v_call: TRBV20-1
cdr3_aa: CSARKGTGGGEKLFF
cdr3_nt: TGCAGTGCTAGAAAGGGTACAGGCGGTGGAGAAAAACTGTTTTTT

d_call: TRBD1
clone_size: medium-sized
j_call: TRBJ1-2
v_call: TRBV6-1
cdr3_aa: CASSEWRQGGYGYTF
cdr3_nt: TGTGCCAGCAGTGAATGGAGACAGGGTGGCTATGGCTACACCTTC

d_call: NA
clone_size: many
j_call: TRBJ1-1
v_call: TRBV7-9
cdr3_aa: CASSVASGNTEAFF
cdr3_nt: TGTGCCAGCAGCGTAGCATCCGGGAACACTGAAGCTTTCTTT

d_call: NA
clone_size: medium-sized
j_call: TRBJ2-7
v_call: TRBV6-1
cdr3_aa: CASSYTGQVYEQYF
cdr3_nt: TGTGCCAGCAGCTACACGGGACAAGTCTACGAGCAGTACTTC

d_call: NA
clone_size: medium-sized
j_call: TRBJ2-7
v_call: TRBV12-3/TRBV12-4
cdr3_aa: CASSLATYEQYF
cdr3_nt: TGTGCCAGCAGTTTAGCTACCTACGAGCAGTACTTC

d_call: TRBD1
clone_size: NA
j_call: TRBJ1-4
v_call: TRBV7-2
cdr3_aa: CAKRIGTARREKLFF
cdr3_nt: TGTGCCAAAAGGATAGGGACAGCAAGGAGGGAAAAACTGTTTTTT

d_call: NA
clone_size: few
j_call: TRBJ1-1
v_call: TRBV27
cdr3_aa: CASSSARAPNTEAFF
cdr3_nt: TGTGCCAGCAGTTCGGCCCGGGCCCCGAACACTGAAGCTTTCTTT

d_call: TRBD1
clone_size: medium-sized
j_call: TRBJ1-3
v_call: TRBV7-8
cdr3_aa: CASSLIAGTDGSGNTIYF
cdr3_nt: TGTGCCAGCAGCCTAATCGCCGGGACAGATGGCTCTGGAAACACCATATATTTT

d_call: TRBD1
clone_size: few
j_call: TRBJ1-2
v_call: TRBV6-5
cdr3_aa: CASSYGRGPYGYTF
cdr3_nt: TGTGCCAGCAGTTACGGCAGGGGGCCCTATGGCTACACCTTC

d_call: NA
clone_size: NA
j_call: TRBJ2-1
v_call: TRBV20-1
cdr3_aa: CSARKSSSYNEKFF
cdr3_nt: TGCAGTGCTAGAAAGTCTAGCAGCTACAATGAGAAGTTCTTC

d_call: TRBD1
clone_size: medium-sized
j_call: TRBJ1-1
v_call: TRBV19
cdr3_aa: CASLSTGLNTEAFF
cdr3_nt: TGTGCCAGTCTGTCGACAGGGTTGAACACTGAAGCTTTCTTT

d_call: NA
clone_size: many
j_call: TRBJ1-3
v_call: TRBV30
cdr3_aa: CAWSLLSGNTIYF
cdr3_nt: TGTGCCTGGAGTCTTCTCTCTGGAAACACCATATATTTT

d_call: NA
clone_size: many
j_call: TRBJ1-6
v_call: TRBV7-9
cdr3_aa: CASSFDDYSGAGSPLHF
cdr3_nt: TGTGCCAGCAGCTTCGATGACTACTCAGGGGCGGGTTCACCCCTCCACTTT

d_call: TRBD2
clone_size: medium-sized
j_call: TRBJ2-7
v_call: TRBV20-1
cdr3_aa: CSAREAGTGLVEQYF
cdr3_nt: TGCAGTGCTAGAGAAGCGGGAACTGGGTTGGTCGAGCAGTACTTC

d_call: NA
clone_size: NA
j_call: TRBJ1-1
v_call: TRBV7-2
cdr3_aa: CASSLVYRVVAFF
cdr3_nt: TGTGCCAGCAGCTTAGTCTACAGGGTTGTTGCTTTCTTT

d_call: NA
clone_size: many
j_call: TRBJ2-1
v_call: TRBV4-3
cdr3_aa: CASSHPGANYNEQFF
cdr3_nt: TGCGCCAGCAGCCACCCAGGGGCCAACTACAATGAGCAGTTCTTC

d_call: TRBD2
clone_size: NA
j_call: TRBJ2-2
v_call: TRBV7-9
cdr3_aa: CASSFLAGGNTGELFF
cdr3_nt: TGTGCCAGCAGCTTCCTAGCGGGAGGTAACACCGGGGAGCTGTTTTTT

d_call: NA
clone_size: NA
j_call: TRBJ2-1
v_call: TRBV3-1
cdr3_aa: CASSQAGGTYNEQFF
cdr3_nt: TGTGCCAGCAGCCAAGCGGGTGGGACCTACAATGAGCAGTTCTTC

d_call: NA
clone_size: medium-sized
j_call: TRBJ2-3
v_call: TRBV4-3
cdr3_aa: CASSQVQGLGDTQYF
cdr3_nt: TGCGCCAGCAGCCAAGTCCAAGGACTGGGGGATACGCAGTATTTT

d_call: NA
clone_size: few
j_call: TRBJ2-5
v_call: TRBV6-2/TRBV6-3
cdr3_aa: CASRRMRGQETQYF
cdr3_nt: TGTGCCAGCAGACGGATGCGCGGCCAAGAGACCCAGTACTTC

d_call: NA
clone_size: many
j_call: TRBJ2-3
v_call: TRBV6-1
cdr3_aa: CASRSTHFGGDTQYF
cdr3_nt: TGTGCCAGCAGATCCACCCACTTTGGGGGAGATACGCAGTATTTT

d_call: NA
clone_size: medium-sized
j_call: TRBJ2-7
v_call: TRBV3-1
cdr3_aa: CASSQGSEQYF
cdr3_nt: TGTGCCAGCAGCCAAGGTAGCGAGCAGTACTTC

d_call: NA
clone_size: NA
j_call: TRBJ2-5
v_call: TRBV6-1
cdr3_aa: CASSGHRPETQYF
cdr3_nt: TGTGCAAGCTCGGGACACCGCCCCGAGACCCAGTACTTC

d_call: TRBD1
clone_size: medium-sized
j_call: TRBJ1-4
v_call: TRBV6-1
cdr3_aa: CASSEPGQGGEKLFF
cdr3_nt: TGTGCCAGCAGTGAACCCGGGCAGGGGGGTGAAAAACTGTTTTTT

d_call: NA
clone_size: many
j_call: TRBJ1-1
v_call: TRBV20-1
cdr3_aa: CSAPLVRGEAFF
cdr3_nt: TGCAGTGCCCCCTTAGTGAGGGGTGAAGCTTTCTTT

d_call: NA
clone_size: medium-sized
j_call: TRBJ2-1
v_call: TRBV12-3/TRBV12-4
cdr3_aa: CASSLRGGEQFF
cdr3_nt: TGTGCCAGCAGTTTGAGGGGAGGTGAGCAGTTCTTC

d_call: NA
clone_size: many
j_call: TRBJ2-5
v_call: TRBV11-2
cdr3_aa: CASSREFQTQETQYF
cdr3_nt: TGTGCCAGCAGCCGAGAGTTCCAGACCCAAGAGACCCAGTACTTC

d_call: TRBD1
clone_size: many
j_call: TRBJ2-1
v_call: TRBV20-1
cdr3_aa: CSARVRQGDNNEQFF
cdr3_nt: TGCAGTGCTAGAGTCCGACAGGGCGACAACAATGAGCAGTTCTTC

d_call: NA
clone_size: many
j_call: TRBJ1-2
v_call: TRBV7-9
cdr3_aa: CASSYQAGSGGYTF
cdr3_nt: TGTGCCAGCAGCTACCAGGCAGGATCGGGCGGCTACACCTTC

d_call: NA
clone_size: few
j_call: TRBJ2-7
v_call: TRBV20-1
cdr3_aa: CSAKHRDLKGEQYF
cdr3_nt: TGCAGTGCTAAACACCGGGACCTGAAAGGCGAGCAGTACTTC

d_call: TRBD2
clone_size: NA
j_call: TRBJ2-7
v_call: TRBV2
cdr3_aa: CASRGTLAGAGRQEQYF
cdr3_nt: TGTGCCAGCAGGGGAACGCTAGCGGGGGCGGGCCGGCAGGAGCAGTACTTC

d_call: TRBD1
clone_size: NA
j_call: TRBJ1-1
v_call: TRBV5-1
cdr3_aa: CASSVYRGLNTEAFF
cdr3_nt: TGCGCCAGCAGCGTCTACAGGGGATTGAACACTGAAGCTTTCTTT

d_call: TRBD2
clone_size: NA
j_call: TRBJ2-1
v_call: TRBV7-7
cdr3_aa: CASSLSGGDNEQFF
cdr3_nt: TGTGCTAGCAGCTTATCTGGGGGGGACAATGAGCAGTTCTTC

d_call: NA
clone_size: few
j_call: TRBJ2-5
v_call: TRBV19
cdr3_aa: CASSMPGIQETQYF
cdr3_nt: TGTGCCAGTAGTATGCCCGGGATTCAAGAGACCCAGTACTTC